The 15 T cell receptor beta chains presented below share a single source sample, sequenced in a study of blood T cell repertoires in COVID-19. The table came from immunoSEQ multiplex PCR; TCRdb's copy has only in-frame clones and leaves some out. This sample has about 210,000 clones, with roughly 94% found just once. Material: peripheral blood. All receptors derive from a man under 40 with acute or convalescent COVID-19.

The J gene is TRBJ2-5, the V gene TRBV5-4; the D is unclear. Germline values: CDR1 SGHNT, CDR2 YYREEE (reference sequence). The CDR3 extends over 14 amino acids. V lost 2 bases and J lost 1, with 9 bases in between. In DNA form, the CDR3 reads TGTGCCAGCAGCTTTTACATAACCCAAGAGACCCAGTACTTC. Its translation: CASSFYITQETQYF.

The chain's CDR3 is CASRTGQGIGELFF. DNA for the CDR3: TGTGCCAGCAGGACGGGACAGGGTATCGGGGAGCTGTTTTTT. The J gene is TRBJ2-2, the V gene TRBV6-5; TRBD1 matches at 9 bases. Germline CDR1 and CDR2: MNHEY and SVGAGI. The CDR3 sequence is 14 residues long. V shed 6 bases and J 7 bases; nucleotides not matched to a gene: 6.

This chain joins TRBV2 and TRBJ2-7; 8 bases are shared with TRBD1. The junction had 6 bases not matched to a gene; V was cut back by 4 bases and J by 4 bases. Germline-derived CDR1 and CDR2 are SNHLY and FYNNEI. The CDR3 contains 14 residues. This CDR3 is CASSVRQGTYEQYF. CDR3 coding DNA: TGTGCCAGCAGTGTGAGACAGGGGACTTACGAGCAGTACTTC.

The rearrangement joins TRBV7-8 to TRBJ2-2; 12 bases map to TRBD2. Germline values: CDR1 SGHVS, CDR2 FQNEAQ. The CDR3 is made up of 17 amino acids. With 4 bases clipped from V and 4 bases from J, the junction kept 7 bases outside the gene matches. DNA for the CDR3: TGTGCCAGCAGCTACCCCGGACTAGCGGGGAGCACCGGGGAGCTGTTTTTT. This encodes CASSYPGLAGSTGELFF.

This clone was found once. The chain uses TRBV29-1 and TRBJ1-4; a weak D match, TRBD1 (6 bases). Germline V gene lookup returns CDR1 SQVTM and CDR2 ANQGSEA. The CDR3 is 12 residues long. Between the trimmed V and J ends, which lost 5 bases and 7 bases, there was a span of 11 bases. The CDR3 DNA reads TGCAGCGTTTGGGGGCTCAGTGAAAAACTGTTTTTT. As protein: CSVWGLSEKLFF.

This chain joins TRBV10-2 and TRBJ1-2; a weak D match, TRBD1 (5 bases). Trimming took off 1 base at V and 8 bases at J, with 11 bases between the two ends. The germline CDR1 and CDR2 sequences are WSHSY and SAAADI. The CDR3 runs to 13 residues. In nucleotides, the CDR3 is TGCGCCAGCAGTGAGTGGGGGGATCGAGGCTACACCTTC. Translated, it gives CASSEWGDRGYTF.

The CDR3 coding sequence is TGTGCCAGCAGTCCGGGACTAGCGGCAGATACGCAGTATTTT. It is translated as CASSPGLAADTQYF. This chain joins TRBV2 and TRBJ2-3, with 11 bases lining up with TRBD2. The CDR3 length is 14 residues. Unmatched junction bases numbered 2, after V lost 5 bases and J lost 4 bases. CDR1 and CDR2 (germline): SNHLY, FYNNEI.

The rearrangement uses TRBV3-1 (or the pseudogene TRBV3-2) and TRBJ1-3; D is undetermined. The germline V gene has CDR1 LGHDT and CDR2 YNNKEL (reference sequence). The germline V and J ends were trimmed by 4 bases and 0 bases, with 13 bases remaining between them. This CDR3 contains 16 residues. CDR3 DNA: TGTGCCAGCAGCCTACCAGGATCGTACTCTGGAAACACCATATATTTT. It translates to CASSLPGSYSGNTIYF.

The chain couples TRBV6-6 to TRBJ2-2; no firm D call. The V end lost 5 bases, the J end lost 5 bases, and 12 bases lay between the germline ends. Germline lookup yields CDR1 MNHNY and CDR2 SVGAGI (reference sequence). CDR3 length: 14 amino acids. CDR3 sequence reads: CASSGWLKTGELFF. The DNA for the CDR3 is TGTGCCAGCAGTGGTTGGCTGAAGACCGGGGAGCTGTTTTTT.

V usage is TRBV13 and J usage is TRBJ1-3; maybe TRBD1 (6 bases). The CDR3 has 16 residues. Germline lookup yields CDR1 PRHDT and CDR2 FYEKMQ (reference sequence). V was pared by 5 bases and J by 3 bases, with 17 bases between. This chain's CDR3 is CASSTSSGGFGNTIYF. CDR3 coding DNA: TGTGCCAGCAGCACCTCCAGCGGGGGCTTTGGAAACACCATATATTTT.

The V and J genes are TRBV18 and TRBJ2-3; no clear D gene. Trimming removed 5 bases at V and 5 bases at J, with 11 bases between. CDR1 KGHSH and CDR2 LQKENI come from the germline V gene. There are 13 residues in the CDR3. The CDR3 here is CASSFEIRDTQYF. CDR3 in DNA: TGTGCCAGCTCATTCGAGATTCGAGATACGCAGTATTTT.

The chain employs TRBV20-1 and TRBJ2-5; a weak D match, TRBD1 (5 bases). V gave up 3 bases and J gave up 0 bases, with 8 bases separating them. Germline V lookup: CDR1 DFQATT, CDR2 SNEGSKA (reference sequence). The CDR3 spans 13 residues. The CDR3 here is CSASLRDQETQYF. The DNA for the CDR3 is TGCAGTGCTAGTCTCAGGGACCAAGAGACCCAGTACTTC.

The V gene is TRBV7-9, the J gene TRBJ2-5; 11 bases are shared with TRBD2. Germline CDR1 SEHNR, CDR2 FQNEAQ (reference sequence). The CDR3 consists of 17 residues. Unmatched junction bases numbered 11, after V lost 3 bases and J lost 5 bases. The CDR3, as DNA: TGTGCCAGCAGCTTGGAGCCTAGCGGGGGGTCGGGGGAGACCCAGTACTTC. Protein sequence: CASSLEPSGGSGETQYF.

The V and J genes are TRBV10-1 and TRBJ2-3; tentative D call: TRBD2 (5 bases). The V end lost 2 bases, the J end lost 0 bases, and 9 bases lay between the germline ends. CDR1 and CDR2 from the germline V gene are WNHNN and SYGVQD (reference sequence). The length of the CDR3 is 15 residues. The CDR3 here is CASSEREPSTDTQYF. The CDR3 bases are TGCGCCAGCAGTGAGAGGGAGCCAAGCACAGATACGCAGTATTTT.

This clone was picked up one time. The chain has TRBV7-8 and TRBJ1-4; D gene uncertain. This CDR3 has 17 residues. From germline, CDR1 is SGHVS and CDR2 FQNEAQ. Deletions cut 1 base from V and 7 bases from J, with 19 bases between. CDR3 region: CASSLGVLAGDTEKLFF. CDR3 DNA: TGTGCCAGCAGCTTAGGGGTTCTGGCAGGCGATACTGAAAAACTGTTTTTT.